This T cell receptor beta chain was sequenced for a study of blood T cell repertoires in COVID-19. The assay was immunoSEQ multiplex PCR, and TCRdb's table has in-frame clones only and misses some. The data hold 300,000 to 400,000 clones, with 85% to 90% observed a single time. Material: peripheral blood. This TCR was recovered from a woman aged 50 to 60 with active or convalescent COVID-19.

The DNA of the CDR3 is TGTGCCAGCTCACCCGTAGGACAGGGGAACTATGGCTACACCTTC. This encodes CASSPVGQGNYGYTF. The chain is built from TRBV18 and TRBJ1-2; 9 nucleotides line up with TRBD1. The CDR3 sequence is 15 residues long. Germline lookup yields CDR1 KGHSH and CDR2 LQKENI. V lost 3 bases to trimming and J lost 2 bases; unmatched junction nucleotides: 4.